The 5 T cell receptor beta chains below come from one sample, sequenced in a study of shared clonotypes between healthy human individuals. Sequencing used immunoSEQ multiplex PCR; TCRdb keeps in-frame clones, though not all of them. The data show 1,100,000 or so clones, around 78% seen once. Sequenced sample: memory CD4+ T cells from PBMCs. As to subset: CD45RA-negative fraction. These receptor sequences come from a young man in good health. Some clones in this sample may be carry-over from other donors' samples.

This clone has only one observation. The chain has TRBV7-9 and TRBJ2-7; TRBD1 aligns across 8 bases. V dropped 7 bases and J dropped 3; count of bases not matched to a gene: 11. Germline V gives CDR1 SEHNR, CDR2 FQNEAQ (reference sequence). This CDR3 contains 15 residues. CDR3 nucleotide sequence: TGTGCCAGCATCCAAACAGGCGGACAGGGCTACGAGCAGTACTTC. The encoded protein is CASIQTGGQGYEQYF.

The chain employs TRBV19 and TRBJ1-1; TRBD1 is a possible D gene (6 bases). Per germline, CDR1 LNHDA and CDR2 SQIVND (reference sequence). The CDR3 runs to 19 residues. V was cut by 7 bases and J by 1 base, with 28 bases left in between. As DNA, the CDR3 is TGTGCCAGTACCCAAAGGACAGCCGGACGTGGGTGGCGGAACACTGAAGCTTTCTTT. This encodes CASTQRTAGRGWRNTEAFF.

The rearrangement uses TRBV6-1 and TRBJ2-7, with a weak D call TRBD2 (6 bases). V shed 0 bases and J shed 6 bases, with 9 bases lying between them. The CDR3 length is 13 residues. Germline V CDR1 and CDR2: MNHNS, SASEGT. The CDR3 coding sequence is TGTGCCAGCAGTGAAGCCGGAGGGACCGAGCAGTACTTC. Translation: CASSEAGGTEQYF.

Worth noting for this clone: A single base separates this from a much larger clone, so it may be a read error. The gene calls are TRBV11-2 and TRBJ2-5; D is ambiguous. Germline V lookup: CDR1 SGHAT, CDR2 FQNNGV. V was shortened by 5 bases and J by 5 bases, with 12 bases between the two germline ends. The CDR3 is 13 residues long. CDR3: CASSPGRVETQYF. Written as DNA, the CDR3 is TGTGCCAGCAGCCCCGGGCGAGTGGAGACCCAGTACTTC.

V is TRBV18 and J is TRBJ1-3; TRBD1 might be the D (5 bases). CDR1 is KGHSH, CDR2 LQKENI, per germline. The germline V and J ends were trimmed by 2 bases and 0 bases, with 8 bases remaining between them. This CDR3 spans 15 amino acids. Here the CDR3 reads CASSPGGASGNTIYF. The DNA for the CDR3 is TGTGCCAGCTCACCAGGGGGAGCCTCTGGAAACACCATATATTTT.